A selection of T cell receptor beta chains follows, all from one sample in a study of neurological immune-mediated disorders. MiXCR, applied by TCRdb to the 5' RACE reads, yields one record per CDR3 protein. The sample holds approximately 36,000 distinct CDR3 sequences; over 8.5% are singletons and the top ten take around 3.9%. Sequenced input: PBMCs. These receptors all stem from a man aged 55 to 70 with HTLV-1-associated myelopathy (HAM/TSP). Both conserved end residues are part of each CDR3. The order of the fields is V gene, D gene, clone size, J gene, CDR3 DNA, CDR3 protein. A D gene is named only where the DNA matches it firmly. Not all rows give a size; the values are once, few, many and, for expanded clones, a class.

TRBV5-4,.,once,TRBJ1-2,TGTGCCAGCAGCTCCCGACAGGAAGCTAACTATGGCTACACCTTC,CASSSRQEANYGYTF
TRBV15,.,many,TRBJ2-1,TGTGCCACCAGCAGTCAGATAGGGCCCTACAATGAGCAGTTCTTC,CATSSQIGPYNEQFF
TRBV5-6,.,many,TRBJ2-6,TGTGCCAGCAGCCTCCCGGCCCCGTCTGGGGCCAACGTCCTGACTTTC,CASSLPAPSGANVLTF
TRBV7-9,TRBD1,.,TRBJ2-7,TGTGCCAGCATCGAGGACAGGGGGGCCGAGCAGTACTTC,CASIEDRGAEQYF
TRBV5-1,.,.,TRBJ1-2,TGCGCCAGCAGCTTGGCAGGGGACGGAGGAGATGGCTACAACTTC,CASSLAGDGGDGYNF
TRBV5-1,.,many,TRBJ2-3,TGCGCCAGCAAAGACCCTAGCACAGATACGCAGTATTTT,CASKDPSTDTQYF
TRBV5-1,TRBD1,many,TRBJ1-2,TGCGCCAGCAGCCTTTCGACAGGGGGCCGAGGAAGAGGTGGCTACACCTTC,CASSLSTGGRGRGGYTF
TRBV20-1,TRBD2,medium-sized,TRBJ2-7,TGCAGTGCTAGCGGGAGGGCCACCGAGCAGTACTTC,CSASGRATEQYF
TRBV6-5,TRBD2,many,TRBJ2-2,TGTGCCAGCAGGGCGGTGAGCGGGAGAATAACCGGGGAGCTGTTTTTT,CASRAVSGRITGELFF
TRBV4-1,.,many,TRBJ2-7,TGCGCCAGCAGCCAAGATTTGGGGGGCTACGAGCAGTACTTC,CASSQDLGGYEQYF
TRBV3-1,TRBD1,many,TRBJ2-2,TGTGCCAGCACCTCACAGGGGGCGGGCACCGGGGAGCTGTTTTTT,CASTSQGAGTGELFF
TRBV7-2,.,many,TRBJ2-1,TGTGGCCCCGGGGACAATGAGCAGTTCTTC,CGPGDNEQFF
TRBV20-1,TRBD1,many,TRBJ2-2,TGCAGTGCTAGTAGGCTTGGGACAGTCACCGGGGAGCTGTTTTTT,CSASRLGTVTGELFF
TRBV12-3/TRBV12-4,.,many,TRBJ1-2,TGTGCCAGCACCCCTAACGGGGATGGGAAATATGGCTACACCTTC,CASTPNGDGKYGYTF
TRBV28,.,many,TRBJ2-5,TGTGCCAGCAGTTTCTCCGGGGCGGGAGAGACCCAGTACTTC,CASSFSGAGETQYF
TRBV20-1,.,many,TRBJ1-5,TGCAGTGCTAGAGATCCCCGGACGAACAATCAGCCCCAGCATTTT,CSARDPRTNNQPQHF
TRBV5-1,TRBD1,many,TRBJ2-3,TGCGCCAGCAGCCAATTCGGGACAGCCTCCACAGATACGCAGTATTTT,CASSQFGTASTDTQYF
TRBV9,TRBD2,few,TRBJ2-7,TGTGCCAGCAGCGCTAGCGGGAGCATTTACGAGCAGTACTTC,CASSASGSIYEQYF
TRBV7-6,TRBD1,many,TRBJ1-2,TGTGCCAGCAGCTTAGCCGGGACAGGGGGGTTCTATGGCTACACCTTC,CASSLAGTGGFYGYTF
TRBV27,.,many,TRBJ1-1,TGTGCCAGCAGTTCCTTATTAGGGAGAGCTTTCTTT,CASSSLLGRAFF
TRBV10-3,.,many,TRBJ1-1,TGTGCCATCAGTCCAGACGACACTGAAGCTTTCTTT,CAISPDDTEAFF
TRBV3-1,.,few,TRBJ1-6,TGTGCCAGCAGCCAAGGGAGGCAGCCTAATTCACCCCTCCACTTT,CASSQGRQPNSPLHF
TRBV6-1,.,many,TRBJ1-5,TGTGCCAGCAGTGAAGGGTACCGGAATCAGCCCCAGCATTTT,CASSEGYRNQPQHF
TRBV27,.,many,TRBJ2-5,TGTGCCAGCGGGACTGACGGGCGCCCGGTAGGCCAGTACTTC,CASGTDGRPVGQYF
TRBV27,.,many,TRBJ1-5,TGTGCCAGCAGAATCGGCAGGTCAAGCAATCAGCCCCAGCATTTT,CASRIGRSSNQPQHF
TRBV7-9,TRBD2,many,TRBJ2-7,TGTGCCAGCAGCTATGGGGCCGGGACTACCCCTCGAGAGCAGTACTTC,CASSYGAGTTPREQYF
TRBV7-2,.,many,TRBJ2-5,TGTGCCAGCAGCTTAGTTGGGCCAGGGCAAGAGACCCAGTACTTC,CASSLVGPGQETQYF
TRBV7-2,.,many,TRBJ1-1,TGTGCCAGCAGCCGCGGCAGAAACACTGAAGCTTTCTTT,CASSRGRNTEAFF
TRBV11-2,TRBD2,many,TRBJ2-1,TGTGCCAGCAGCTTTGGAAGGTCCGCGGGGGGGCCTGAGCAGTTCTTC,CASSFGRSAGGPEQFF
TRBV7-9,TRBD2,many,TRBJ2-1,TGTGCCAGCAGCTTAGCCCTCGGACTAGTGAATGAGCAGTTCTTC,CASSLALGLVNEQFF
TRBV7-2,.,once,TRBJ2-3,TGTGCCAGCACCCTCCCTGGCACATATACGCAGTATTTT,CASTLPGTYTQYF
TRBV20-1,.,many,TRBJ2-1,TGCAGTGCGGAGTCTTGGTTGAGAGGGCTGGGCAATGAGCAGTTCTTC,CSAESWLRGLGNEQFF
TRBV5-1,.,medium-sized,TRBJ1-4,TGCGCCAGCAGCTTAAGCAGGTCTAATGAAAAACTGTTTTTT,CASSLSRSNEKLFF
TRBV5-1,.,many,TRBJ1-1,TGCGCCAGCAGCGTTGACGGTAACACTGAAGCTTTCTTT,CASSVDGNTEAFF
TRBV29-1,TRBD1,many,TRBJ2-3,TGCAGCGTAAGACAGGGGGGGGTCACAGATACGCAGTATTTT,CSVRQGGVTDTQYF
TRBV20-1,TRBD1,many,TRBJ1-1,TGCAGTGCTACGACAGGGGGTAACACTGAAGCTTTCTTT,CSATTGGNTEAFF
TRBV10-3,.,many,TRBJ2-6,TGTGCCATCAGTGATAGCTCTGGGGCCAACGTCCTGACTTTC,CAISDSSGANVLTF
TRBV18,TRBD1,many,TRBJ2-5,TGTGCCAGCGCCGGGACAGCCCAAGAGACCCAGTACTTC,CASAGTAQETQYF
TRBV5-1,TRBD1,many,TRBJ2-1,TGCGCCAGCAGCGCCGGGACAGGCTCCTACAATGAGCAGTTCTTC,CASSAGTGSYNEQFF
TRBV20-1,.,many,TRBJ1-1,TGCAGTGCTAGAGACCCGTCGGGTAACACTGAAGCTTTCTTT,CSARDPSGNTEAFF
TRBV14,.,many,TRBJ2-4,TGTGCCAGCAGCCAAGAAGACTTGGTCAAAAACATTCAGTACTTC,CASSQEDLVKNIQYF
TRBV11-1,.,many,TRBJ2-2,TGTGCCACCAGCCGGGACAAAAACACCGGGGAGCTGTTTTTT,CATSRDKNTGELFF
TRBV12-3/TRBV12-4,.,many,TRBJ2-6,TGTGCCAGCAGTTTTCGGGGCTCTGGGGCCAACGTCCTGACTTTC,CASSFRGSGANVLTF
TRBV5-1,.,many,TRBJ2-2,TGCGCCAGCAGCTTGGGAGCACAGCGAAACACCGGGGAGCTGTTTTTT,CASSLGAQRNTGELFF